These T cell receptor beta chains were read from a single sample in a study of cytomegalovirus exposure and HLA in healthy donors. The repertoire was sequenced with immunoSEQ multiplex PCR; TCRdb's copy has only in-frame clones and lacks some. Found here are some 250,000 clones, approximately 84% of them singletons; the top ten hold around 1.2%. The source material was PBMCs. These TCRs come from a woman aged 25 to 39 in good health and CMV-seropositive. The CDR3 runs from the conserved cysteine through the conserved F or W. Fields, in order: V gene, D gene, clone size, J gene, CDR3 protein, CDR3 DNA. The D gene is left open where the match is weak. Clone size is shown for a subset of rows, as once, few, many or a class of expanded clone.

TRBV27,-,-,TRBJ1-5,CASSLYTNQPQHF,TGTGCCAGCAGTTTATATACTAATCAGCCCCAGCATTTT
TRBV20-1,-,-,TRBJ2-7,CSLYLHEQYF,TGCAGTCTTTATCTCCACGAGCAGTACTTC
TRBV27,TRBD2,-,TRBJ2-5,CASSLGQGGETQYF,TGTGCCAGCAGTTTGGGCCAGGGAGGGGAGACCCAGTACTTC
TRBV6-5,-,few,TRBJ2-7,CASSTGVSHEQYF,TGTGCCAGCTCCACGGGAGTCTCCCACGAGCAGTACTTC
TRBV4-1,-,few,TRBJ1-4,CASSPRGGGTNEKLFF,TGCGCCAGCAGCCCCAGGGGCGGCGGAACTAATGAAAAACTGTTTTTT
TRBV7-2,-,-,TRBJ2-7,CASSLSQDSYEQYF,TGTGCCAGCAGCTTATCCCAGGACTCCTACGAGCAGTACTTC
TRBV2,TRBD1,-,TRBJ1-1,CASRGQGWTEAFF,TGTGCCAGCAGGGGACAGGGGTGGACTGAAGCTTTCTTT
TRBV6-5,TRBD2,-,TRBJ2-1,CASSYSTSGRAGAYFF,TGTGCCAGCAGTTACTCGACTAGCGGGAGGGCAGGGGCCTATTTCTTC
TRBV2,TRBD2,once,TRBJ2-1,CASSWTSGTRGASSYNEQFF,TGTGCCAGCAGTTGGACTAGCGGGACCCGGGGAGCTAGCTCCTACAATGAGCAGTTCTTC
TRBV19,-,-,TRBJ2-5,CASSMTYSGGQETQYF,TGTGCCAGTAGTATGACCTATAGCGGAGGGCAAGAGACCCAGTACTTC
TRBV28,TRBD1,-,TRBJ2-7,CASSVLGQGSYEQYF,TGTGCCAGCAGTGTTCTGGGACAGGGGTCCTACGAGCAGTACTTC
TRBV5-1,TRBD1,-,TRBJ1-4,CASSLEGQGYEKLFF,TGCGCCAGCAGCTTGGAAGGACAGGGATATGAAAAACTGTTTTTT
TRBV10-2,TRBD1,few,TRBJ1-3,CASSKGQAGNTIYF,TGCGCCAGCAGCAAGGGACAGGCTGGAAACACCATATATTTT
TRBV4-1,-,-,TRBJ1-4,CASGTRGFGTNEKLFF,TGCGCCAGCGGGACGAGGGGGTTTGGAACTAATGAAAAACTGTTTTTT
TRBV11-2,-,-,TRBJ2-1,CASSLTDYPIYNEQFF,TGTGCCAGCAGCTTAACGGACTACCCGATCTACAATGAGCAGTTCTTC
TRBV9,TRBD1,-,TRBJ1-2,CASSVEGGTGYTF,TGTGCCAGCAGCGTAGAAGGGGGCACTGGCTACACCTTC
TRBV7-9,-,-,TRBJ2-3,CASSLGSGLPATDTQYF,TGTGCCAGCAGCTTAGGGAGTGGATTACCAGCGACAGATACGCAGTATTTT
TRBV6-1,-,-,TRBJ2-1,CASETGSSYNEQFF,TGTGCCAGCGAAACAGGGAGCTCCTACAATGAGCAGTTCTTC
TRBV27,-,-,TRBJ2-7,CASSLFWQVGEQYF,TGTGCCAGCAGTTTATTTTGGCAGGTGGGCGAGCAGTACTTC
TRBV11-2,TRBD2,-,TRBJ2-7,CASSLGSGRTYEQYF,TGTGCCAGCAGCTTAGGTAGCGGGAGAACCTACGAGCAGTACTTC
TRBV28,TRBD1,-,TRBJ1-2,CASSQTGYGYGYTF,TGTGCCAGCAGTCAGACAGGGTACGGCTATGGCTACACCTTC
TRBV14,-,once,TRBJ2-7,CASSPWAVSYEQYF,TGTGCCAGCAGCCCCTGGGCAGTCTCCTACGAGCAGTACTTC
TRBV5-5,-,-,TRBJ2-5,CATGSWSQETQYF,TGTGCCACGGGGAGTTGGTCCCAAGAGACCCAGTACTTC
TRBV11-3,TRBD2,-,TRBJ2-7,CASSLGREASYEQYF,TGTGCCAGCAGCTTAGGGCGGGAGGCCTCCTACGAGCAGTACTTC
TRBV28,TRBD1,once,TRBJ1-5,CASSSPRTGIVIGQPQHF,TGTGCCAGCAGCTCACCTAGGACAGGGATCGTCATAGGTCAGCCCCAGCATTTT
TRBV27,-,-,TRBJ1-1,CASSAPQGNTEAFF,TGTGCCAGCAGTGCGCCACAGGGGAACACTGAAGCTTTCTTT
TRBV4-1,-,-,TRBJ1-5,CASSLIQGVGDQPQHF,TGCGCCAGCAGCCTAATCCAAGGGGTAGGGGATCAGCCCCAGCATTTT
TRBV27,TRBD2,-,TRBJ2-5,CASSYSTSGSGRQETQYF,TGTGCCAGCAGTTATTCGACTAGCGGGAGTGGGAGACAAGAGACCCAGTACTTC
TRBV6-4,TRBD1,-,TRBJ1-2,CASSLHSGGYGYTF,TGTGCCAGCAGTCTACACTCAGGGGGGTATGGCTACACCTTC
TRBV6-5,TRBD1,-,TRBJ1-1,CASSSTGFGTEAFF,TGTGCCAGCAGTTCGACAGGGTTTGGCACTGAAGCTTTCTTT
TRBV7-6,TRBD2,-,TRBJ2-1,CASSIGTGTSGRHEQFF,TGTGCCAGCAGCATAGGCACCGGGACTAGCGGGAGGCATGAGCAGTTCTTC
TRBV29-1,TRBD2,-,TRBJ2-3,CSVEGGGGGGTDTQYF,TGCAGCGTTGAAGGAGGCGGGGGGGGTGGCACAGATACGCAGTATTTT
TRBV27,-,once,TRBJ1-1,CASSLDGGLKTEAFF,TGTGCCAGCAGTTTAGATGGGGGCTTGAAAACTGAAGCTTTCTTT
TRBV6-4,-,few,TRBJ2-7,CASSAGLGYEQYF,TGTGCCAGCAGCGCAGGGTTGGGCTACGAGCAGTACTTC
TRBV18,TRBD2,-,TRBJ2-3,CASSPGLANTGEYF,TGTGCCAGCTCACCGGGACTAGCGAACACAGGGGAGTATTTT
TRBV14,-,-,TRBJ2-7,CASSQGIALFEEQYF,TGTGCCAGCAGCCAAGGTATAGCGTTATTCGAAGAGCAGTACTTC
TRBV11-2,-,-,TRBJ2-7,CASSRNTDYEQYF,TGTGCCAGCAGCCGTAATACAGATTACGAGCAGTACTTC
TRBV25-1,TRBD1,-,TRBJ1-1,CASSQGTYTEAFF,TGTGCCAGCTCACAGGGGACTTACACTGAAGCTTTCTTT
TRBV5-4,TRBD2,-,TRBJ2-2,CASSLWTSSGELFF,TGTGCCAGCAGCCTCTGGACTAGCTCCGGGGAGCTGTTTTTT
TRBV7-6,-,-,TRBJ2-2,CASSLVGGPTGELFF,TGTGCCAGCAGCTTAGTGGGAGGCCCCACCGGGGAGCTGTTTTTT
TRBV7-9,TRBD2,-,TRBJ2-1,CASSLPTSGSDEQFF,TGTGCCAGCAGCTTGCCCACTAGCGGGAGTGATGAGCAGTTCTTC
TRBV5-1,TRBD1,-,TRBJ1-4,CASSLGTGGNEKLFF,TGCGCCAGCAGCTTGGGGACAGGGGGTAATGAAAAACTGTTTTTT
TRBV2,TRBD1,-,TRBJ2-2,CASSGSDRGLTGELFF,TGTGCCAGCAGTGGGTCGGACAGGGGGCTGACCGGGGAGCTGTTTTTT
TRBV2,-,-,TRBJ2-2,CASSEDRAYTGELFF,TGTGCCAGCAGTGAAGACAGGGCCTATACCGGGGAGCTGTTTTTT
TRBV6-5,TRBD1,-,TRBJ2-5,CASRTGDETQYF,TGTGCCAGCAGGACAGGGGACGAGACCCAGTACTTC
TRBV6-6,-,-,TRBJ1-2,CASNRESYGYTF,TGTGCCAGCAACAGGGAATCATATGGCTACACCTTC
TRBV30,-,-,TRBJ1-2,CASQGSAGRALGYTF,TGTGCCTCCCAGGGGTCGGCTGGCAGGGCCCTTGGCTACACCTTC
TRBV27,TRBD2,once,TRBJ2-2,CASSLFGGLAGFTGELFF,TGTGCCAGCAGTTTATTTGGGGGACTAGCGGGGTTCACCGGGGAGCTGTTTTTT
TRBV5-6,TRBD2,-,TRBJ2-2,CASSLLAGTGELFF,TGTGCCAGCAGCTTGTTAGCGGGTACCGGGGAGCTGTTTTTT
TRBV27,TRBD1,-,TRBJ1-2,CASRTGGDYGYTF,TGTGCCAGCAGGACAGGGGGGGACTATGGCTACACCTTC
TRBV18,-,-,TRBJ1-2,CASSPTEQNYGYTF,TGTGCCAGCTCACCGACAGAACAAAACTATGGCTACACCTTC
TRBV27,-,-,TRBJ2-5,CATKSRKGFAETQYF,TGTGCCACCAAGTCACGAAAGGGGTTCGCAGAGACCCAGTACTTC
TRBV27,-,-,TRBJ1-4,CASSYRGEKLFF,TGTGCCAGCTCCTATAGAGGTGAAAAACTGTTTTTT